The T cell receptor (beta chain) described here comes from a study of T cell repertoires and HLA-DP antigens. Study summary: CD4+ T cells were cocultured with HeLa cells expressing HLA-DP. Versus self, one alloantigen differed at one groove amino acid, the other at more than eight.

A remark on this clone: The antigen is unknown.

General study points: Naive and memory CD4+ repertoires were not analysed separately.

Trimming removed 0 bases from V and 4 bases from J; junction bases left unmatched: 4. The CDR3 length is 15 residues. The germline gives CDR1 SGHRS, CDR2 YFSETQ. Measured with immunoSEQ multiplex PCR; TCRdb has only the in-frame clones, and not every one. Among about 73,000 clones listed, about 80% were seen once. This receptor was obtained from a man aged 55 to 70 in good health and CMV-seronegative. The chain employs TRBV5-1 and TRBJ2-1; 7 nucleotides align to TRBD1. Sequenced sample: CD4+ T cells from PBMCs. The CDR3 DNA reads TGCGCCAGCAGCTTGGGGGGACAGCAGTACAATGAGCAGTTCTTC. Amino acids: CASSLGGQQYNEQFF.